This passage covers 21 T cell receptor beta chains from one sample sequenced in a study of blood T cells in healthy people across ages. A J-beta primer mix and a sample-barcoded 5' primer were used in a second PCR of about 7 to 12 cycles. TCRdb re-derived calls from the 5' RACE reads in MiXCR, one entry per CDR3 protein. The data contain hundreds of thousands of distinct CDR3 sequences, approximately 35% of them singletons. The sample taken for sequencing was blood. The receptor set was obtained from a man between 18 and 29 years old in good health.

This clonotype appeared a few times. Germline and junction disagree at one end, which may indicate a read error. This rearrangement joins TRBV6-1 to TRBJ1-6, with 8 bases aligning to TRBD1. The germline CDR1 and CDR2 sequences are MNHNS and SASEGT. The CDR3 has 15 residues. DNA for the CDR3: TGTGCCAGCAGAGAAGGACAGGGAGAAGGCTCACCCCTCCACTTT. This encodes CASREGQGEGSPLHF.

This clonotype appeared a few times. The V and J genes are TRBV7-3 and TRBJ2-3; 8 nucleotides match TRBD2. The CDR3 covers 14 residues. CDR1 is SGHTA and CDR2 is FQGTGA in the germline V gene. V was pared by 4 bases and J by 6 bases, with 6 bases of the junction left unmatched. The CDR3 sequence: CASSSAGGGDTQYF. DNA for the CDR3: TGTGCCAGCAGCTCGGCGGGGGGCGGGGATACGCAGTATTTT.

The chain combines TRBV12-3 or TRBV12-4 with TRBJ1-6; D not resolved. This CDR3 comprises 14 residues. Trimming removed 1 base from V and 8 bases from J, with 9 bases in between. Here the CDR3 reads CASSLETRDSPLHF. For the CDR3, the DNA is TGTGCCAGCAGTTTAGAGACTAGAGATTCACCCCTCCACTTT.

This clonotype was seen only a few times. This chain uses TRBV20-1 with TRBJ1-1; D gene unclear. The germline V gene has CDR1 DFQATT and CDR2 SNEGSKA (reference sequence). The V end lost 1 base, the J end lost 11 bases, and 5 bases lay between the germline ends. The CDR3 has 9 residues. This CDR3 is CSARGSAFF. Here the CDR3 DNA reads TGCAGTGCTAGAGGGTCCGCTTTCTTT.

The genes are TRBV4-2 and TRBJ2-5; possibly TRBD2 for D (6 bases). The ends were cut back, 3 bases at V and 11 bases at J, with 37 bases in the middle. Germline CDR1 reads LGHNA; CDR2 reads YNFKEQ. The CDR3 covers 20 residues. DNA of the CDR3: TGTGCCAGCAGCCAGCCAGCGTTCGCCCCACGGGGAGGCCACTACAATGAGCAGTACTTC. Translation gives CASSQPAFAPRGGHYNEQYF.

This chain joins TRBV11-2 and TRBJ2-3; D is unresolved. This CDR3 contains 13 residues. The V gene lost 0 bases and the J gene lost 6 bases, with 7 bases spanning the gap. Germline V gene sequence: CDR1 SGHAT, CDR2 FQNNGV. The CDR3, as DNA: TGTGCCAGCAGCTTAGATCTTCGGGATACGCAGTATTTT. Translation gives CASSLDLRDTQYF. The entire variable domain, with the rest obtained from reference TRBV11-2 and TRBJ2-3, is as follows: EAGVAQSPRYKIIEKRQSVAFWCNPISGHATLYWYQQILGQGPKLLIQFQNNGVVDDSQLPKDRFSAERLKGVDSTLKIQPAKLEDSAVYLCASSLDLRDTQYFGPGTRLTVL.

This clonotype came up many times. The CDR3 spells CASSQDPGLGTQYF. CDR3 DNA: TGCGCCAGCAGCCAAGATCCAGGGTTGGGTACGCAGTATTTT. The J gene is TRBJ2-3, the V gene TRBV4-3; a possible D gene is TRBD1 (5 bases). Germline V gene lookup returns CDR1 LGHNA and CDR2 YSLEER. V was cut by 0 bases and J by 8 bases, with 12 bases left in between. This CDR3 region has 14 residues.

The chain uses TRBV29-1 and TRBJ2-3; perhaps TRBD2 as D (5 bases). Germline V gene lookup returns CDR1 SQVTM and CDR2 ANQGSEA. CDR3 length: 15 residues. V was pared by 6 bases and J by 2 bases, with 18 bases between. The CDR3 DNA reads TGCAGCGTGGATGACCGGGTCGGGGACACAGATACGCAGTATTTT. This sequence encodes CSVDDRVGDTDTQYF.

This clonotype was counted between two and nine times. A read error may be the cause here, since a much bigger clone is one base away. The chain joins TRBV4-2 to TRBJ2-3; D call uncertain. Per the germline V gene, CDR1 is LGHNA and CDR2 is YNFKEQ. The CDR3 sequence is 14 residues long. The CDR3 DNA reads TGTGCCAGCGGCCAAGATGTGGGCACAGATACGCAGTATTTT. It specifies CASGQDVGTDTQYF.

This chain links TRBV5-6 with TRBJ2-3; D not resolved. The CDR3 has 14 amino acids. V was clipped by 4 bases and J by 2 bases, with 11 bases between them. CDR1 SGHDT and CDR2 YYEEEE come from the germline V gene. CDR3 coding DNA: TGTGCCAGCAGCCGACCTGTATACACAGATACGCAGTATTTT. The encoded protein is CASSRPVYTDTQYF.

This clonotype was counted between two and nine times. The chain uses TRBV25-1 and TRBJ1-4, with 9 nucleotides matching TRBD1. CDR3 length: 16 amino acids. CDR1 is MGHDK and CDR2 is SYGVNS in the germline V gene. With V trimmed by 4 bases and J by 2 bases, 5 bases remained unmatched. CDR3 region: CASSGNRGRTNEKLFF. CDR3 sequence (DNA): TGTGCCAGCAGTGGGAACAGGGGGCGTACTAATGAAAAACTGTTTTTT.

This chain connects TRBV20-1 to TRBJ1-4; D is perhaps TRBD1 (5 bases). The V gene lost 3 bases and the J gene lost 0 bases, with 17 bases spanning the gap. The CDR3 sequence is 17 residues long. Germline values: CDR1 DFQATT, CDR2 SNEGSKA (reference sequence). The CDR3 sequence is CSARGTYLGTTNEKLFF. CDR3 coding DNA: TGCAGTGCTAGGGGGACGTATCTCGGGACAACTAATGAAAAACTGTTTTTT.

This clonotype appeared a few times. The chain has TRBV28 and TRBJ1-1; D remains unclear. V was cut by 3 bases and J by 0 bases, with 8 bases left in between. CDR3 length equals 14 residues. Looked up from germline, CDR1 is MDHEN and CDR2 is SYDVKM. The CDR3 coding sequence is TGTGCCAGCAGTTTGAATTATATGAACACTGAAGCTTTCTTT. Protein product: CASSLNYMNTEAFF.

This clonotype occurred a few times. This sequence joins TRBV6-5 and TRBJ1-1; no clear D. Germline CDR1 is MNHEY and CDR2 is SVGAGI. The CDR3 totals 13 residues. Trimming removed 3 bases from V and 5 bases from J, with 10 bases in between. The CDR3 DNA follows: TGTGCCAGCAGTTATAGGTCGGGGACTGAAGCTTTCTTT. This gives the protein CASSYRSGTEAFF.

The V call is TRBV12-3 or TRBV12-4, the J call TRBJ2-3, with D possibly matching TRBD1 (6 bases). V lost 3 bases and J lost 3, with 10 bases in between. This CDR3 has 14 residues. The CDR3 bases are TGTGCCAGCAGTTTCGGCAGGGGTACAGATACGCAGTATTTT. Translating it yields CASSFGRGTDTQYF.

In its sample, this clonotype was seen a few times. This chain uses TRBV20-1 with TRBJ1-6; no reliable D call. The CDR3 is 13 residues long. With 3 bases removed from V and 6 bases from J, the gap between germline ends came to 9 bases. Germline values: CDR1 DFQATT, CDR2 SNEGSKA (reference sequence). As DNA, the CDR3 is TGCAGTGCTAGCCCGGGAATTAATTCACCCCTCCACTTT. Translating it yields CSASPGINSPLHF.

The rearrangement links TRBV12-3 or TRBV12-4 to TRBJ2-3; D is unresolved. This CDR3 is built from 17 residues. Trimming took 2 bases from V and 2 from J, leaving 17 bases between them. CDR3: CASSLFHSSGPTDTQYF. In DNA form, the CDR3 reads TGTGCCAGCAGTTTATTTCACTCGAGTGGGCCCACAGATACGCAGTATTTT.

The gene calls are TRBV18 and TRBJ2-5; D gene uncertain. V was trimmed by 2 bases and J by 3 bases, leaving 13 bases between them. Germline assignment: CDR1 KGHSH and CDR2 LQKENI. CDR3 length: 15 residues. CDR3 bases: TGTGCCAGCTCACCAGCTTACGGAACTAAAGAGACCCAGTACTTC. This gives the protein CASSPAYGTKETQYF. Full variable domain (missing parts from reference TRBV18 and TRBJ2-5): NAGVMQNPRHLVRRRGQEARLRCSPMKGHSHVYWYRQLPEEGLKFMVYLQKENIIDESGMPKERFSAEFPKEGPSILRIQQVVRGDSAAYFCASSPAYGTKETQYFGPGTRLLVL.

This clonotype showed up just once. The genes are TRBV20-1 and TRBJ2-7; D call uncertain. This CDR3 has 12 amino acids. V was shortened by 6 bases and J by 4 bases, with 13 bases between the two germline ends. Germline loops: CDR1 DFQATT, CDR2 SNEGSKA (reference sequence). The CDR3 DNA follows: TGCAGTGCGTCTCAGAACCGGTACGAGCAGTACTTC. The encoded protein is CSASQNRYEQYF.

The CDR3 nucleotides read TGTGCCAGCAGTTTAATAGGCCGGGACCTCAATGAGCAGTTCTTC. Translation gives CASSLIGRDLNEQFF. The chain uses TRBV27 and TRBJ2-1, with D possibly being TRBD1 or TRBD2 (5 bases each). CDR1 is MNHEY and CDR2 is SMNVEV in the germline V gene (reference sequence). V dropped 2 bases and J dropped 6 bases, with 14 bases sitting between them. There are 15 residues in the CDR3.

CDR3 nucleotide sequence: TGTGCCAGCAGCACAAACGGGGGGACAGCGTCCTACGAGCAGTACTTC. Its protein product is CASSTNGGTASYEQYF. The chain couples TRBV6-1 to TRBJ2-7; D may correspond to TRBD1 or TRBD2 (7 bases each). From germline, CDR1 is MNHNS and CDR2 SASEGT. The CDR3 totals 16 residues. V was clipped by 6 bases and J by 1 base, with 19 bases between them.